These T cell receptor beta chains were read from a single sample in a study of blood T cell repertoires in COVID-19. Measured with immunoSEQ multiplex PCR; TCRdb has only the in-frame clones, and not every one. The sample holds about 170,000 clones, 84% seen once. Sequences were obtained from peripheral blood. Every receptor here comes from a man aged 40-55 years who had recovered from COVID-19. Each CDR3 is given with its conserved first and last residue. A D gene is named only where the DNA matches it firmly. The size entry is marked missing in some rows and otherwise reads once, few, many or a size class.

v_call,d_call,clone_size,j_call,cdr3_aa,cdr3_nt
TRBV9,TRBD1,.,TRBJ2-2,CASKGQIANTGELFF,TGTGCCAGCAAGGGACAGATCGCGAACACCGGGGAGCTGTTTTTT
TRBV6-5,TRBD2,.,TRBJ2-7,CASIAGRDYEQYF,TGTGCCAGCATCGCAGGGAGGGACTACGAGCAGTACTTC
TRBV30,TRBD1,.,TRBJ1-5,CAWSGAGGSVSNQPQHF,TGTGCCTGGAGCGGGGCAGGGGGAAGTGTTAGCAATCAGCCCCAGCATTTT
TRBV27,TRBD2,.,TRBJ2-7,CASRRGSAGVNEQYF,TGTGCCAGCAGGCGGGGGAGTGCGGGAGTGAACGAGCAGTACTTC
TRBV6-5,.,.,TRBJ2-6,CASSSQAGSGANVLTF,TGTGCCAGCAGTTCCCAGGCGGGCTCTGGGGCCAACGTCCTGACTTTC
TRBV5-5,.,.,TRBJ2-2,CASRVDRNTGELFF,TGTGCCAGCAGGGTCGACAGGAACACCGGGGAGCTGTTTTTT
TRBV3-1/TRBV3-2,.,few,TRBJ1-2,CASTPAGHDGYTF,TGTGCCAGCACCCCAGCGGGGCATGATGGCTACACCTTC
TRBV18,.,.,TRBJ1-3,CASSVTDSGNTIYF,TGTGCCAGCTCCGTGACAGACTCTGGAAACACCATATATTTT
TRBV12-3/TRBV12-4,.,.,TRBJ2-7,CASSLRIYEQYF,TGTGCCAGCAGTTTGAGGATATACGAGCAGTACTTC
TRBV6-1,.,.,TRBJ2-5,CASSERGLGTQYF,TGTGCCAGCAGTGAGCGGGGTTTGGGGACCCAGTACTTC
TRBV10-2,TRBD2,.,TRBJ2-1,CASTSGSEQFF,TGCGCCAGCACAAGCGGGAGTGAGCAGTTCTTC
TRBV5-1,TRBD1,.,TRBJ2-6,CASSQAGTGSSGANVLTF,TGCGCCAGCAGCCAGGCGGGGACAGGGAGCTCTGGGGCCAACGTCCTGACTTTC
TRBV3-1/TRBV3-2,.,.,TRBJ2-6,CASRQGSSSGANVLTF,TGTGCCAGCAGACAGGGTAGTTCCTCTGGGGCCAACGTCCTGACTTTC
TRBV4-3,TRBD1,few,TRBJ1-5,CASSQDLGRGDQPQHF,TGCGCCAGCAGCCAAGATCTTGGCAGGGGGGATCAGCCCCAGCATTTT
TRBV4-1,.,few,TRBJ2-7,CASSQGVGQGGYEQYF,TGCGCCAGCAGCCAAGGAGTCGGGCAGGGGGGCTACGAGCAGTACTTC
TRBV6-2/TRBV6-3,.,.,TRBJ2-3,CASSPSMGGGADTQYF,TGTGCCAGCAGTCCCAGTATGGGAGGCGGGGCAGATACGCAGTATTTT
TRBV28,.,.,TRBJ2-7,CASSLEYEQYF,TGTGCCAGCAGTTTAGAGTACGAGCAGTACTTC
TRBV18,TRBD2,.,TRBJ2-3,CASSPSLAGTDTQYF,TGTGCCAGCTCACCATCGCTAGCGGGAACAGATACGCAGTATTTT
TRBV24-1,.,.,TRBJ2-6,CATSDSWAPSGANVLTF,TGTGCCACCAGTGATTCCTGGGCCCCCTCTGGGGCCAACGTCCTGACTTTC
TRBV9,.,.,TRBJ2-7,CASSVGPSRTYEQYF,TGTGCCAGCAGCGTAGGTCCAAGCCGAACCTACGAGCAGTACTTC
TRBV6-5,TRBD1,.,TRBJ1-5,CASSLTGGSNQPQHF,TGTGCCAGCAGCCTGACAGGGGGAAGCAATCAGCCCCAGCATTTT
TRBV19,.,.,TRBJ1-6,CASSDSHNSPLHF,TGTGCCAGTAGTGACAGCCATAATTCACCCCTCCACTTT
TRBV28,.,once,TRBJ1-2,CASSLAVSYYGYTF,TGTGCCAGCAGTTTGGCAGTTTCCTACTATGGCTACACCTTC
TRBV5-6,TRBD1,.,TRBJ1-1,CASSYRGNTEAFF,TGTGCCAGCAGCTACAGGGGGAACACTGAAGCTTTCTTT
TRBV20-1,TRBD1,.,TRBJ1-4,CSARQGPVLFF,TGCAGTGCTCGACAGGGGCCAGTGCTGTTTTTT
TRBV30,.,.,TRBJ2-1,CAWNGESSYNEQFF,TGTGCCTGGAATGGGGAGAGCTCCTACAATGAGCAGTTCTTC
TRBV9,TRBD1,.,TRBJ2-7,CASSVAGTGSYEQYF,TGTGCCAGCAGCGTCGCCGGGACAGGATCCTACGAGCAGTACTTC
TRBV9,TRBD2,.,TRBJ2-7,CASSVGPRAGGSSYEQYF,TGTGCCAGCAGCGTAGGACCGCGAGCGGGGGGCTCTTCCTACGAGCAGTACTTC
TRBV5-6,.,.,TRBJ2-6,CASSLAGSGANVLTF,TGTGCCAGCAGCTTGGCCGGCTCTGGGGCCAACGTCCTGACTTTC
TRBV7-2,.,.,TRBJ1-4,CASSPESGAATNEKLFF,TGTGCCAGCAGCCCCGAATCTGGGGCAGCAACTAATGAAAAACTGTTTTTT
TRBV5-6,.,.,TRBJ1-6,CASRSGAGRNNSPLHF,TGTGCCAGCAGGAGCGGCGCGGGTCGGAATAATTCACCCCTCCACTTT
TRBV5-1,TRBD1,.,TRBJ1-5,CASSDGTGGDQPQHF,TGCGCCAGCAGCGACGGGACAGGGGGCGATCAGCCCCAGCATTTT
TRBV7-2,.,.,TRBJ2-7,CASSLGGPAYEQYF,TGTGCCAGCAGCTTAGGGGGGCCAGCCTACGAGCAGTACTTC
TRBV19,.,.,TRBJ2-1,CASSITGAYNEQFF,TGTGCCAGTAGTATAACGGGAGCCTACAATGAGCAGTTCTTC
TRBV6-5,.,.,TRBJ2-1,CATTRRARYNEQFF,TGTGCGACCACAAGGAGGGCCAGATACAATGAGCAGTTCTTC
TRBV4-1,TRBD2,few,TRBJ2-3,CASSQDRTSGTDTQYF,TGCGCCAGCAGCCAAGATCGGACTAGCGGCACAGATACGCAGTATTTT
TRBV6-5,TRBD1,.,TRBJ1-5,CASSPMGTGLQPQHF,TGTGCCAGCAGTCCTATGGGGACAGGGCTTCAGCCCCAGCATTTT
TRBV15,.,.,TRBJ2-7,CATSRSQASSYEQYF,TGTGCCACCAGCAGAAGTCAGGCCAGCTCCTACGAGCAGTACTTC
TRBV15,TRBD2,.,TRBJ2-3,CATSRRGGGADTQYF,TGTGCCACCAGCAGGCGGGGGGGCGGGGCAGATACGCAGTATTTT
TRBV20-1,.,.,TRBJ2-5,CSLRAGETQYF,TGCAGTCTCAGGGCCGGGGAGACCCAGTACTTC
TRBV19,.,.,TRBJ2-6,CASSLQGYISGANVLTF,TGTGCCAGTAGTCTTCAGGGATACATCTCTGGGGCCAACGTCCTGACTTTC
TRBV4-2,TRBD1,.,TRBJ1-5,CASSQGAGGPNQPQHF,TGTGCCAGCAGCCAAGGGGCAGGGGGACCCAATCAGCCCCAGCATTTT
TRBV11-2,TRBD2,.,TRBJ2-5,CASSPRGLETQYF,TGTGCCAGCAGCCCGCGGGGGTTAGAGACCCAGTACTTC
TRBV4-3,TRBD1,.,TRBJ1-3,CASSYDRAGNTIYF,TGCGCCAGCAGCTACGACAGGGCTGGAAACACCATATATTTT
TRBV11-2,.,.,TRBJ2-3,CASSSEGDTQYF,TGTGCCAGCAGCTCGGAGGGAGATACGCAGTATTTT
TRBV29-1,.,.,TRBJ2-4,CSVDFPSIFGNIQYF,TGCAGCGTTGATTTCCCGAGCATATTTGGAAACATTCAGTACTTC
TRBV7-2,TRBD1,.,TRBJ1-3,CASSRSGGQGNTIYF,TGTGCCAGCAGCCGGAGTGGGGGACAGGGAAACACCATATATTTT
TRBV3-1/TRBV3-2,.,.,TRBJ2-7,CASSRGTGTSYEQYF,TGTGCCAGCAGCCGAGGGACAGGGACTAGCTACGAGCAGTACTTC
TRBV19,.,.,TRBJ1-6,CASSPSSYNSPLHF,TGTGCCAGTAGTCCTAGCTCCTATAATTCACCCCTCCACTTT
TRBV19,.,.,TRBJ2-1,CASSPRGGNNEQFF,TGTGCCAGTAGTCCAAGGGGAGGTAACAATGAGCAGTTCTTC
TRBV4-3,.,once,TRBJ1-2,CASSPNRASNYGYTF,TGCGCCAGCAGCCCGAACAGAGCCTCTAACTATGGCTACACCTTC
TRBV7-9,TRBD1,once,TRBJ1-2,CASSDRGQGRDYGYTF,TGTGCCAGCAGCGACCGGGGACAGGGGCGGGACTATGGCTACACCTTC
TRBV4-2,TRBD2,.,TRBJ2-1,CASSQETSGSLDEQFF,TGTGCCAGCAGCCAAGAGACTAGCGGGAGTCTAGATGAGCAGTTCTTC
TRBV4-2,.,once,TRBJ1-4,CASQNRGEELFF,TGTGCCAGTCAAAACCGGGGAGAGGAACTGTTTTTT
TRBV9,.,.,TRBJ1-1,CASSVWQGTEAFF,TGTGCCAGCAGCGTGTGGCAGGGCACTGAAGCTTTCTTT
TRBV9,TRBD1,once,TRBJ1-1,CASSVLTGVVGTEAFF,TGTGCCAGCAGCGTACTCACAGGGGTTGTTGGCACTGAAGCTTTCTTT
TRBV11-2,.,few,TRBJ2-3,CASSLTQGDTQYF,TGTGCCAGCAGCCTCACCCAGGGGGATACGCAGTATTTT
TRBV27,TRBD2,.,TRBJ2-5,CASSPFGGETQYF,TGTGCCAGCAGTCCCTTCGGGGGGGAGACCCAGTACTTC
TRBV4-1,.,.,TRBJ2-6,CASSQGQGFGANVLTF,TGCGCCAGCAGCCAAGGGCAGGGCTTTGGGGCCAACGTCCTGACTTTC
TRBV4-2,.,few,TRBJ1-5,CASSQQISNQPQHF,TGTGCCAGCAGCCAGCAGATTAGCAATCAGCCCCAGCATTTT